The 32 T cell receptor beta chains below come from one sample, sequenced in a study of spatial heterogeneity in lung cancer. TCRdb ran MiXCR on the 5' RACE reads and lists one entry per CDR3 protein. The repertoire has some 41,000 distinct CDR3 sequences, approximately 7% of them found once; the top ten carry roughly 45%. The sample's time point: sample taken at primary tumor resection. The authors sequenced whole RNA from tumor, nontumor lung or frozen PBMC without sorting. The starting material was PBMCs, obtained at surgery. Source of these receptors: a female donor with early-stage non-small cell lung cancer.

The chain recombines TRBV10-3 with TRBJ2-1; TRBD2 is a possible D gene (6 bases). This CDR3 contains 13 residues. Germline lookup yields CDR1 ENHRY and CDR2 SYGVKD. V dropped 6 bases and J dropped 5 bases, with 11 bases sitting between them. CDR3 DNA sequence: TGTGCCATCAGGGCTAGCGAACACAATGAGCAGTTCTTC. It encodes CAIRASEHNEQFF.

The sample holds a few counts of this clonotype. The CDR3 loop is CASSAGVVMGTDTQYF. The CDR3 nucleotides read TGCGCCAGCAGCGCGGGAGTTGTTATGGGCACAGATACGCAGTATTTT. V gene TRBV5-1 combines with J gene TRBJ2-3, with 7 bases fitting TRBD2. Germline-derived CDR1 and CDR2 are SGHRS and YFSETQ. V trimming: 4 bases; J trimming: 1 base; junction bases outside the gene matches: 9. The length of the CDR3 is 16 residues. The full variable domain, rest sourced from reference TRBV5-1 and TRBJ2-3, is KAGVTQTPRYLIKTRGQQVTLSCSPISGHRSVSWYQQTPGQGLQFLFEYFSETQRNKGNFPGRFSGRQFSNSRSEMNVSTLELGDSALYLCASSAGVVMGTDTQYFGPGTRLTVL.

The V gene is TRBV7-6, the J gene TRBJ2-3, with unresolved D. Germline V lookup: CDR1 SGHVS, CDR2 FNYEAQ. The CDR3 loop spans 15 amino acids. Deletions cut 3 bases from V and 2 bases from J, with 12 bases between. CDR3: CASSLLTGHTDTQYF. Written as DNA, the CDR3 is TGTGCCAGCAGCTTGCTGACTGGCCACACAGATACGCAGTATTTT.

This clonotype turned up a few times. This rearrangement joins TRBV5-1 to TRBJ2-7; D possibly matches TRBD1 or TRBD2 (6 bases each). CDR3 length: 14 residues. Trimming pared 4 bases from V and 6 bases from J, leaving 17 bases between. Germline V gene data show CDR1 as SGHRS and CDR2 as YFSETQ. DNA for the CDR3: TGCGCCAGCAGCATGGGGGGCCGCCCTGTCGAGCAGTACTTC. This sequence encodes CASSMGGRPVEQYF.

The rearrangement joins TRBV10-2 to TRBJ2-2, with 11 bases lining up with TRBD1. Trimming cost V 3 bases and J 5 bases; bases outside gene matches: 2. The CDR3 has 15 amino acids. Germline CDR1 and CDR2: WSHSY and SAAADI. In nucleotides, the CDR3 is TGCGCCAGCAGTGAAGGGACAGGGGGTACCGGGGAGCTGTTTTTT. Translated: CASSEGTGGTGELFF.

This clonotype was found many times. The rearrangement links TRBV5-1 to TRBJ2-7; 10 bases map to TRBD1. Germline trimming cut 4 bases from V and 5 bases from J; bases unmatched to any gene: 9. The germline V gene encodes CDR1 SGHRS and CDR2 YFSETQ. There are 15 residues in the CDR3. The DNA of the CDR3 is TGCGCCAGCAGCCCTGGGGACAGGGGCGGCCACGAGCAGTACTTC. As protein: CASSPGDRGGHEQYF.

Remarks on this clonotype: At one end the junction does not follow the germline gene, possibly because of a read error. The V and J genes are TRBV7-7 and TRBJ2-5; 13 bases align to TRBD2. The germline V gene encodes CDR1 SSHAT and CDR2 FNYEAQ (reference sequence). CDR3 length: 16 amino acids. The CDR3 loop reads CASSRLAGGGQETQYF. The CDR3 coding sequence is TGTGCTAGCAGCCGACTAGCGGGGGGCGGCCAAGAGACCCAGTACTTC.

This clonotype was seen only a few times. The chain is built from TRBV5-4 and TRBJ2-4; D perhaps matches TRBD1 (6 bases). V was pared by 5 bases and J by 1 base, with 13 bases between. CDR1 is SGHNT, CDR2 YYREEE, per germline (reference sequence). The CDR3 runs 15 residues. Here the CDR3 reads CASSYRQGAKNIQYF. CDR3 nucleotide sequence: TGTGCCAGCAGTTACCGTCAGGGGGCCAAAAACATTCAGTACTTC.

This clonotype was observed many times. The V and J genes are TRBV5-1 and TRBJ2-7; 7 bases agree with TRBD1. The CDR3 totals 15 residues. The ends lost 4 bases at V and 0 bases at J; junction bases unmatched: 7. Germline V CDR1 and CDR2: SGHRS, YFSETQ. CDR3 DNA: TGCGCCAGCAGCAATACTGGGACAGCCTCCTACGAGCAGTACTTC. Translating gives CASSNTGTASYEQYF. Variable domain in full (rest from reference TRBV5-1 and TRBJ2-7): KAGVTQTPRYLIKTRGQQVTLSCSPISGHRSVSWYQQTPGQGLQFLFEYFSETQRNKGNFPGRFSGRQFSNSRSEMNVSTLELGDSALYLCASSNTGTASYEQYFGPGTRLTVT.

This clonotype appeared many times. The chain recombines TRBV4-3 with TRBJ2-7, with 7 bases fitting TRBD1. J gave up 3 bases and V 3 bases, and 8 bases lay outside the gene matches. CDR3 length: 15 amino acids. Germline V gene sequence: CDR1 LGHNA, CDR2 YSLEER. The CDR3, as DNA: TGCGCCAGCAGCCAGGCCAAGGGACAGAACTACGAGCAGTACTTC. Its protein product is CASSQAKGQNYEQYF.

This clonotype has a count of ten or more. The CDR3 DNA sequence: TGCGCCAGCAGCCCGGGAGCAGGGGATGATGAAAAACTGTTTTTT. Translating it yields CASSPGAGDDEKLFF. The chain uses TRBV5-1 and TRBJ1-4; weak D call: TRBD1 (6 bases). The CDR3 loop spans 15 amino acids. V dropped 4 bases and J dropped 6 bases, with 16 bases sitting between them. The germline V gene has CDR1 SGHRS and CDR2 YFSETQ.

In this sample, this clonotype turned up once. One base away lies a much larger clone, so this may be a sequencing read error. As DNA, the CDR3 is TGTGCCAGCAGTTCTACCGGGACAGGGCCCGGCGAGCAGTACTTC. This sequence encodes CASSSTGTGPGEQYF. V is TRBV28 and J is TRBJ2-7; 9 bases are a match to TRBD1. The CDR3 is 15 amino acids. The germline V gene encodes CDR1 MDHEN and CDR2 SYDVKM. V lost 4 bases to trimming and J lost 6 bases; unmatched junction nucleotides: 10.

There are many counts of this clonotype. This sequence joins TRBV19 and TRBJ1-5; 8 bases match TRBD1. In germline, CDR1 is LNHDA, CDR2 SQIVND (reference sequence). The CDR3 runs to 14 residues. Germline trimming cut 1 base from V and 11 bases from J; bases unmatched to any gene: 7. DNA of the CDR3: TGTGCCAGTAGTATAGGCGACAGGGGCACGGCCCAGCATTTT. Amino acid sequence: CASSIGDRGTAQHF. Full variable domain (outside the CDR3, taken from reference TRBV19 and TRBJ1-5): DGGITQSPKYLFRKEGQNVTLSCEQNLNHDAMYWYRQDPGQGLRLIYYSQIVNDFQKGDIAEGYSVSREKKESFPLTVTSAQKNPTAFYLCASSIGDRGTAQHFGDGTRLSIL.

In this sample, this clonotype turned up a few times. This sequence joins TRBV7-2 and TRBJ2-7, with a tentative D call TRBD2 (6 bases). This CDR3 has 14 residues. V lost 1 base to trimming and J lost 0 bases, with 7 bases between them. Per germline, CDR1 SGHTA and CDR2 FQGNSA. The CDR3 reads CASSLGGTSYEQYF. CDR3 DNA: TGTGCCAGCAGCTTAGGCGGGACCTCCTACGAGCAGTACTTC.

This clonotype was seen only a few times. The rearrangement uses TRBV2 and TRBJ2-1; tentatively, D is TRBD1 or TRBD2 (5 bases each). V was pared by 8 bases and J by 7 bases, with 18 bases between. In germline, CDR1 is SNHLY, CDR2 FYNNEI. The CDR3 spans 14 residues. CDR3 in DNA: TGTGCCAGCCTAGGGGTCAGCGCGGGTAATGAGCAGTTCTTC. It is translated as CASLGVSAGNEQFF.

There are many counts of this clonotype. The V gene is TRBV7-2, the J gene TRBJ1-1; 8 nucleotides line up with TRBD1. The CDR3 has 18 amino acids. Trimming took 5 bases from V and 4 from J; bases not matched to a gene: 18. Germline CDR1 reads SGHTA; CDR2 reads FQGNSA. The CDR3 region has the DNA TGTGCCAGCAGCCGGCCACAGGGGGTTTTCCTAGGGAGCACTGAAGCTTTCTTT. It codes for CASSRPQGVFLGSTEAFF. Using reference TRBV7-2 and TRBJ1-1 for the parts outside the CDR3, the full variable domain is GAGVSQSPSNKVTEKGKDVELRCDPISGHTALYWYRQSLGQGLEFLIYFQGNSAPDKSGLPSDRFSAERTGGSVSTLTIQRTQQEDSAVYLCASSRPQGVFLGSTEAFFGQGTRLTVV.

The rearrangement links TRBV3-1 to TRBJ2-7; D unclear. V gave up 0 bases and J gave up 0 bases, with 15 bases separating them. Germline values: CDR1 LGHDT, CDR2 YNNKEL (reference sequence). CDR3 length: 17 amino acids. The CDR3 sequence is CASSQDASAYPSYEQYF. CDR3 nucleotides: TGTGCCAGCAGCCAAGATGCGTCGGCATATCCCTCCTACGAGCAGTACTTC.

This clonotype appeared a few times. The V and J genes are TRBV7-9 and TRBJ1-2, with 7 bases identical to TRBD1. V was clipped by 5 bases and J by 4 bases; unmatched bases: 10. CDR3 length: 15 amino acids. Per the germline V gene, CDR1 is SEHNR and CDR2 is FQNEAQ (reference sequence). DNA of the CDR3: TGTGCCAGCAGCACCACTGACAGGGCCTCCTATGGCTACACCTTC. Amino acids: CASSTTDRASYGYTF.

This clonotype was detected only a few times. V and J are TRBV14 and TRBJ1-3, with D unresolved. The CDR3 sequence is 17 residues long. The germline gives CDR1 SGHDN, CDR2 FVKESK. V lost 1 base to trimming and J lost 0 bases, with 13 bases between them. The CDR3 DNA reads as TGTGCCAGCAGCCAAGGATTACGAGGTGTCTCTGGAAACACCATATATTTT. Its protein is CASSQGLRGVSGNTIYF.

Many counts were recorded for this clonotype. The CDR3 is CASSLEGQGQGEQYF. CDR3 DNA sequence: TGCGCCAGCAGCTTGGAAGGACAGGGTCAAGGAGAGCAGTACTTC. The chain has TRBV5-1 and TRBJ2-7, with TRBD1 matching 8 bases. CDR1 is SGHRS and CDR2 is YFSETQ in the germline V gene. V shed 0 bases, J shed 7 bases, and the junction held 9 bases outside the gene matches. The CDR3 is made up of 15 amino acids.

The chain uses TRBV6-1 and TRBJ2-1; maybe TRBD1 (6 bases). Deletions cut 4 bases from V and 0 bases from J, with 13 bases between. The germline V gene encodes CDR1 MNHNS and CDR2 SASEGT. The CDR3 spans 16 residues. The CDR3 DNA is TGTGCCAGCAGTGGACAGGTCAGAAACTCCTACAATGAGCAGTTCTTC. This gives the protein CASSGQVRNSYNEQFF.

This clonotype was detected many times. The chain has TRBV20-1 and TRBJ1-4; D ambiguous. Germline CDR1 and CDR2: DFQATT and SNEGSKA (reference sequence). V dropped 3 bases and J dropped 8 bases, with 13 bases sitting between them. The CDR3 runs to 13 residues. CDR3 sequence reads: CSASATSTEKLFF. In DNA, the CDR3 is TGCAGTGCTAGTGCTACCTCAACGGAAAAACTGTTTTTT.

This clonotype was recorded many times. The rearrangement joins TRBV6-1 to TRBJ1-1; a weak D match, TRBD1 (6 bases). The germline V gene encodes CDR1 MNHNS and CDR2 SASEGT. The CDR3 has 13 amino acids. Trimming cost V 10 bases and J 0 bases, with 12 bases left between them. The CDR3 nucleotides read TGTGCCATCCAAAGGGGGGTGAACACTGAAGCTTTCTTT. Its protein product is CAIQRGVNTEAFF.

This clonotype was observed at least ten times. The chain couples TRBV20-1 to TRBJ2-5, with 7 nucleotides matching TRBD2. This CDR3 is 13 amino acids long. Trimming removed 3 bases from V and 4 bases from J; junction bases left unmatched: 5. Germline V gene data show CDR1 as DFQATT and CDR2 as SNEGSKA (reference sequence). This chain's CDR3 is CSAREAGSETQYF. CDR3 sequence (DNA): TGCAGTGCTAGGGAAGCGGGGTCAGAGACCCAGTACTTC.

On this clonotype: The junction and the germline gene differ at one end; a read error may be behind it. The CDR3 region has the DNA TGTGCCAGAAGCCTCACAGGGAATCAGCCCCAGCATTTT. Its translation: CARSLTGNQPQHF. The chain carries TRBV14 and TRBJ1-5; TRBD1 is a possible D gene (6 bases). The germline CDR1 and CDR2 sequences are SGHDN and FVKESK. CDR3 length: 13 residues.

This clonotype was seen at least ten times. The V gene is TRBV2, the J gene TRBJ1-1; 9 positions agree with TRBD1. Germline trimming cut 7 bases from V and 0 bases from J; bases unmatched to any gene: 6. This CDR3 region has 15 residues. Germline lookup yields CDR1 SNHLY and CDR2 FYNNEI. CDR3 in DNA: TGTGCCAGCACTGGGACAGGGAATATGAACACTGAAGCTTTCTTT. Residues: CASTGTGNMNTEAFF.

Many counts were recorded for this clonotype. The V gene is TRBV29-1, the J gene TRBJ2-5; no definite D call. Germline lookup yields CDR1 SQVTM and CDR2 ANQGSEA. The CDR3 runs 12 residues. Trimming shortened V by 5 bases and J by 1 base, and 8 bases separated the two germline ends. The CDR3 loop reads CSVRHSQETQYF. The CDR3, as DNA: TGCAGCGTTCGGCATTCCCAAGAGACCCAGTACTTC.

There are many counts of this clonotype. V and J are TRBV12-3 or TRBV12-4 and TRBJ2-7, with D unclear. V was pared by 6 bases and J by 10 bases, with 16 bases between. CDR3 length equals 12 residues. Here the CDR3 reads CASSIRRRHQYF. The CDR3 bases are TGTGCCAGCAGCATCCGGCGTCGACACCAGTACTTC.

This clonotype was picked up many times. The rearrangement uses TRBV7-9 and TRBJ2-1, with 15 bases that match TRBD2. The length of the CDR3 is 17 residues. In germline, CDR1 is SEHNR, CDR2 FQNEAQ (reference sequence). V shed 1 base and J 7 bases; nucleotides not matched to a gene: 5. CDR3 loop: CASSLERTSGGVNEQFF. The CDR3 DNA reads TGTGCCAGCAGCTTAGAGCGGACTAGCGGGGGGGTAAATGAGCAGTTCTTC.

This clonotype was found a few times. The chain is built from TRBV3-1 and TRBJ1-2; possible D gene TRBD1, 5 bases. The CDR3 totals 14 residues. Germline V gene sequence: CDR1 LGHDT, CDR2 YNNKEL (reference sequence). Trimming stripped 3 bases from V and 7 bases from J, with 15 bases between. The CDR3 is CASSQGPQGSGYTF. CDR3 nucleotides: TGTGCCAGCAGCCAGGGACCCCAGGGAAGTGGCTACACCTTC.

This clonotype was detected many times. The chain is built from TRBV20-1 and TRBJ2-5; D call uncertain. CDR3 size: 15 residues. Germline V gene sequence: CDR1 DFQATT, CDR2 SNEGSKA (reference sequence). V shed 0 bases and J shed 1 base, with 12 bases lying between them. The CDR3 nucleotides read TGCAGTGCTAGAGATCCGAAAGTACCCCAAGAGACCCAGTACTTC. Its protein is CSARDPKVPQETQYF.

This clonotype showed up just a few times. J is TRBJ2-7 and V is TRBV6-6; a weak D match, TRBD2 (6 bases). V was cut by 6 bases and J by 3 bases, with 15 bases left in between. The CDR3 spans 14 residues. The germline V gene encodes CDR1 MNHNY and CDR2 SVGAGI (reference sequence). CDR3 loop: CASREGLKVYEQYF. The CDR3 bases are TGTGCCAGCAGGGAGGGCCTCAAGGTCTACGAGCAGTACTTC.